The 29 T cell receptor beta chains reported below all come from one sample, sequenced in a study of blood T cell repertoires in COVID-19. Assay: immunoSEQ multiplex PCR; the TCRdb copy retains only in-frame clones and omits some. The sample has about 200,000 clones, approximately 90% seen once; the top ten hold approximately 6%. The sequenced sample consisted of peripheral blood. The source is a man aged 40-55 years with active or convalescent COVID-19.

This rearrangement joins TRBV7-8 to TRBJ2-1; no reliable D call. V was clipped by 5 bases and J by 9 bases, with 11 bases between them. The CDR3 is 12 amino acids. The V gene's germline CDR1 is SGHVS and CDR2 FQNEAQ. The CDR3 spells CASSQMNFEQFF. CDR3 in DNA: TGTGCCAGCAGCCAAATGAACTTTGAGCAGTTCTTC. The variable domain in full, with the rest retrieved from reference TRBV7-8 and TRBJ2-1, is GAGVSQSPRYKVAKRGQDVALRCDPISGHVSLFWYQQALGQGPEFLTYFQNEAQLDKSGLPSDRFFAERPEGSVSTLKIQRTQQEDSAVYLCASSQMNFEQFFGPGTRLTVL.

The chain has TRBV4-2 and TRBJ2-1; TRBD2 is a possible D gene (5 bases). The CDR3 sequence is 18 residues long. Trimming shortened V by 4 bases and J by 8 bases, and 27 bases separated the two germline ends. Germline CDR1 is LGHNA and CDR2 is YNFKEQ. CDR3 nucleotide sequence: TGTGCCAGCAGCCGCAAGTCAGGTACCGGGGTATCGATCGATGAGCAGTTCTTC. It is translated as CASSRKSGTGVSIDEQFF.

This CDR3 reads CASSGTGGSHYGYTF. CDR3 nucleotides: TGTGCCAGCAGCGGTACAGGGGGCTCGCACTATGGCTACACCTTC. The V gene is TRBV9, the J gene TRBJ1-2, with 9 positions matching TRBD1. The junction had 6 bases not matched to a gene; V was cut back by 3 bases and J by 3 bases. The CDR3 consists of 15 residues. The V gene's germline CDR1 is SGDLS and CDR2 YYNGEE.

The V and J genes are TRBV6-2 or TRBV6-3 and TRBJ1-1; TRBD1 might be the D (6 bases). The CDR3 sequence is 15 residues long. CDR1 and CDR2 from the germline V gene are MNHEY and SVGEGT. V lost 4 bases to trimming and J lost 5 bases, with 17 bases between them. This CDR3 is CASSSWGQLRTEAFF. The CDR3 nucleotides read TGTGCCAGCAGTTCCTGGGGGCAATTGAGGACTGAAGCTTTCTTT.

The J gene is TRBJ1-2, the V gene TRBV7-9; 12 nucleotides line up with TRBD1. The length of the CDR3 is 16 residues. Trimming cost V 5 bases and J 4 bases; bases outside gene matches: 8. The germline gives CDR1 SEHNR, CDR2 FQNEAQ (reference sequence). The CDR3 reads CASSPGQGAYFYGYTF. The CDR3 DNA reads TGTGCCAGCAGCCCGGGACAGGGGGCCTACTTCTATGGCTACACCTTC.

This clone has a handful of counts. The J gene is TRBJ1-5, the V gene TRBV4-1; TRBD1 matches at 10 bases. This CDR3 is built from 16 residues. Germline loops: CDR1 MGHRA, CDR2 YSYEKL. The V segment lost 3 bases and the J segment 2 bases; nucleotides outside the gene matches: 4. The DNA of the CDR3 is TGCGCCAGCAGCCACGGACAGGGGGGAGGCAATCAGCCCCAGCATTTT. It specifies CASSHGQGGGNQPQHF.

The chain has TRBV10-3 and TRBJ1-2; tentative D call: TRBD1 (6 bases). Germline-derived CDR1 and CDR2 are ENHRY and SYGVKD. Trimming shortened V by 10 bases and J by 8 bases, and 17 bases separated the two germline ends. This CDR3 contains 12 residues. The CDR3 sequence is CASRDKDWGYTF. CDR3 nucleotides: TGTGCCAGCCGGGACAAAGACTGGGGCTACACCTTC.

Only one count was recorded for this clone. The rearrangement joins TRBV5-1 to TRBJ2-3; TRBD1 matches 9 bases. Germline V lookup: CDR1 SGHRS, CDR2 YFSETQ. CDR3 size: 18 residues. V was pared by 3 bases and J by 3 bases, with 14 bases of the junction left unmatched. The CDR3 DNA follows: TGCGCCAGCAGCTCGTTTTCCGGGACAGGGATAGTGACAGATACGCAGTATTTT. It yields the protein CASSSFSGTGIVTDTQYF.

The chain carries TRBV29-1 and TRBJ1-5, with 7 bases fitting TRBD1. Germline V lookup: CDR1 SQVTM, CDR2 ANQGSEA. V lost 6 bases and J lost 0; bases outside the gene matches: 8. The CDR3 sequence is 15 residues long. CDR3 coding DNA: TGCAGCGTCATCTCCGGGACAGTTAGCAATCAGCCCCAGCATTTT. Its translation is CSVISGTVSNQPQHF.

The J gene is TRBJ1-6, the V gene TRBV16; TRBD1 matches 7 bases. The CDR3 is made up of 15 amino acids. Germline-derived CDR1 and CDR2 are KGHSY and FQNENV. V lost 4 bases to trimming and J lost 9 bases; unmatched junction nucleotides: 9. CDR3 protein: CASSPTRQGGSPLHF. CDR3 coding DNA: TGTGCCAGCAGCCCAACCCGACAGGGAGGTTCACCCCTCCACTTT.

This clone came up once. This chain connects TRBV5-1 to TRBJ1-1, with 7 bases that match TRBD1. The CDR3 is 14 amino acids. The V gene end was trimmed by 2 bases and the J gene end by 2 bases; junction bases not matched to a gene: 3. In germline, CDR1 is SGHRS, CDR2 YFSETQ. The DNA for the CDR3 is TGCGCCAGCAGCTTAAGGACAGGAAACACTGAAGCTTTCTTT. Translated, it gives CASSLRTGNTEAFF.

The chain joins TRBV19 to TRBJ2-3, with 10 bases that match TRBD2. Germline values: CDR1 LNHDA, CDR2 SQIVND (reference sequence). The V segment lost 3 bases and the J segment 2 bases; nucleotides outside the gene matches: 11. This CDR3 is built from 18 residues. In DNA form, the CDR3 reads TGTGCCAGTAGTATCTTAAAGGGTAGCGGGAGGATCACAGATACGCAGTATTTT. Translated, it gives CASSILKGSGRITDTQYF.

The V call is TRBV2, the J call TRBJ1-2; no clear D gene. CDR1 is SNHLY, CDR2 FYNNEI, per germline. The germline V and J ends were trimmed by 7 bases and 0 bases, with 12 bases remaining between them. The CDR3 has 14 amino acids. The CDR3 nucleotides read TGTGCCAGCAAGTCTCAGGCGACTAACTATGGCTACACCTTC. Translation gives CASKSQATNYGYTF.

This chain uses TRBV12-5 with TRBJ2-2; 8 positions agree with TRBD2. After removal of 0 bases from V and 3 bases from J, the junction contained 6 bases not matched to a gene. Germline assignment: CDR1 LGHNT and CDR2 FRNRAP. The CDR3 has 17 residues. CDR3 coding DNA: TGTGCTAGTGGTTTGGTACCCGGGACTAGAGACACCGGGGAGCTGTTTTTT. This encodes CASGLVPGTRDTGELFF.

The chain links TRBV5-1 to TRBJ1-5; tentatively, D is TRBD1 (6 bases). Per the germline V gene, CDR1 is SGHRS and CDR2 is YFSETQ. V gave up 0 bases and J gave up 1 base, with 8 bases separating them. The CDR3 is made up of 15 amino acids. Here the CDR3 reads CASSLDRASNQPQHF. The CDR3 region has the DNA TGCGCCAGCAGCTTGGACAGGGCCAGCAATCAGCCCCAGCATTTT.

The J gene is TRBJ1-2, the V gene TRBV7-2, with 10 bases fitting TRBD1. The CDR3 length is 16 residues. Germline V gene sequence: CDR1 SGHTA, CDR2 FQGNSA. With V trimmed by 4 bases and J by 4 bases, 9 bases remained unmatched. CDR3 sequence: CASSSGQGFFGYGYTF. CDR3 nucleotide sequence: TGTGCCAGCAGCTCGGGACAGGGGTTTTTCGGCTATGGCTACACCTTC. The full variable domain, its missing parts supplied by reference TRBV7-2 and TRBJ1-2, is GAGVSQSPSNKVTEKGKDVELRCDPISGHTALYWYRQSLGQGLEFLIYFQGNSAPDKSGLPSDRFSAERTGGSVSTLTIQRTQQEDSAVYLCASSSGQGFFGYGYTFGSGTRLTVV.

This clone appeared once. This chain joins TRBV18 and TRBJ2-3; D is undetermined. V was pared by 1 base and J by 3 bases, with 5 bases between. This CDR3 region has 13 residues. Germline assignment: CDR1 KGHSH and CDR2 LQKENI. CDR3 amino acids: CASSPQRTDTQYF. Written as DNA, the CDR3 is TGTGCCAGCTCACCACAGAGAACAGATACGCAGTATTTT.

The rearrangement uses TRBV11-2 and TRBJ1-6, with D perhaps matching TRBD1 (5 bases). V shed 4 bases and J shed 5 bases, with 9 bases lying between them. CDR1 and CDR2 from the germline V gene are SGHAT and FQNNGV. CDR3 length equals 14 residues. The DNA for the CDR3 is TGTGCCAGCAGCTCAGGGTGGAATAATTCACCCCTCCACTTT. Its translation: CASSSGWNNSPLHF.

The V and J genes are TRBV12-3 or TRBV12-4 and TRBJ2-5; TRBD1 matches 7 bases. With V trimmed by 5 bases and J by 5 bases, 5 bases remained unmatched. This CDR3 region has 13 residues. This CDR3 is CASSAQGVETQYF. The CDR3 nucleotides read TGTGCCAGCAGTGCGCAGGGGGTGGAGACCCAGTACTTC.

In this sample, this clone turned up once. This rearrangement joins TRBV27 to TRBJ2-1, with 10 bases fitting TRBD2. Germline-derived CDR1 and CDR2 are MNHEY and SMNVEV (reference sequence). This CDR3 spans 17 amino acids. The V gene end was trimmed by 2 bases and the J gene end by 6 bases; junction bases not matched to a gene: 10. CDR3 loop: CASSLGPATSGLNEQFF. For the CDR3, the DNA is TGTGCCAGCAGTTTAGGCCCCGCGACTAGCGGGCTCAATGAGCAGTTCTTC.

V is TRBV19 and J is TRBJ2-5, with D tentatively TRBD1 (6 bases). Between the trimmed V and J ends, which lost 5 bases and 4 bases, there was a span of 20 bases. CDR3 size: 16 residues. Germline CDR1 reads LNHDA; CDR2 reads SQIVND (reference sequence). CDR3 coding DNA: TGTGCCAGTAGTCCCCGCCCAGGACAGTTAGGAGAGACCCAGTACTTC. Its protein is CASSPRPGQLGETQYF.

This sequence joins TRBV10-3 and TRBJ1-5, with 8 bases identical to TRBD1. This CDR3 has 14 amino acids. V dropped 9 bases and J dropped 7; count of bases not matched to a gene: 11. The germline CDR1 and CDR2 sequences are ENHRY and SYGVKD. DNA for the CDR3: TGTGCCATTGAGGACAGGGTCACAGGGCAGCCCCAGCATTTT. This codes for CAIEDRVTGQPQHF.

Worth noting for this clone: At the DNA level, this CDR3 is encoded by other sequences in the same sample as well. V usage is TRBV7-2 and J usage is TRBJ1-5, with 8 bases matching TRBD1. Germline V gene lookup returns CDR1 SGHTA and CDR2 FQGNSA. V trimming: 3 bases; J trimming: 2 bases; junction bases outside the gene matches: 0. The CDR3 length is 14 residues. The CDR3 spells CASSLDRGNQPQHF. The CDR3 bases are TGTGCCAGCAGCTTGGACAGGGGCAATCAGCCCCAGCATTTT. The full variable domain, completed using reference TRBV7-2 and TRBJ1-5, is GAGVSQSPSNKVTEKGKDVELRCDPISGHTALYWYRQSLGQGLEFLIYFQGNSAPDKSGLPSDRFSAERTGGSVSTLTIQRTQQEDSAVYLCASSLDRGNQPQHFGDGTRLSIL.

The rearrangement uses TRBV3-1 (or the pseudogene TRBV3-2) and TRBJ2-1; 9 nucleotides match TRBD1. The J segment lost 8 bases and the V segment lost 4 bases, leaving 12 bases of the junction unmatched. The CDR3 is 16 amino acids. Germline CDR1 and CDR2: LGHDT and YNNKEL (reference sequence). For the CDR3, the DNA is TGTGCCAGCAGCCGTACCGGGACAGGGACGACGGATGAGCAGTTCTTC. Translated: CASSRTGTGTTDEQFF.

The CDR3 loop reads CASSPSGSGQPQHF. The CDR3 DNA reads TGTGCCAGCAGCCCTTCGGGGTCAGGACAGCCCCAGCATTTT. This chain joins TRBV13 and TRBJ1-5, with D unresolved. The V gene's germline CDR1 is PRHDT and CDR2 FYEKMQ (reference sequence). V dropped 5 bases and J dropped 7 bases, with 15 bases sitting between them. This CDR3 spans 14 amino acids.

This chain connects TRBV16 to TRBJ2-1; tentative D call: TRBD2 (7 bases). The CDR3 has 13 residues. In germline, CDR1 is KGHSY, CDR2 FQNENV. V was cut by 3 bases and J by 9 bases, with 12 bases left in between. The CDR3 nucleotides read TGTGCCAGCAGCCATACGAGGGGGGGTGAGCAGTTCTTC. Translation: CASSHTRGGEQFF. The full variable domain, with the rest looked up from reference TRBV16 and TRBJ2-1, is GEEVAQTPKHLVRGEGQKAKLYCAPIKGHSYVFWYQQVLKNEFKFLISFQNENVFDETGMPKERFSAKCLPNSPCSLEIQATKLEDSAVYFCASSHTRGGEQFFGPGTRLTVL.

This clone was seen at least ten times. The chain employs TRBV18 and TRBJ1-3, with D perhaps matching TRBD1 (5 bases). V dropped 6 bases and J dropped 8 bases, with 11 bases sitting between them. Germline CDR1 reads KGHSH; CDR2 reads LQKENI. The CDR3 loop spans 12 amino acids. This CDR3 reads CASSDKGDTIYF. Here the CDR3 DNA reads TGTGCCAGCTCCGACAAAGGGGACACCATATATTTT.

CDR3 amino acids: CASRVTGGFGETQYF. In DNA, the CDR3 is TGCGCCAGCAGGGTAACAGGGGGTTTTGGGGAGACCCAGTACTTC. This chain joins TRBV5-1 and TRBJ2-5, with 8 bases fitting TRBD1. The CDR3 is 15 residues long. Per the germline V gene, CDR1 is SGHRS and CDR2 is YFSETQ. V shed 5 bases and J 5 bases; nucleotides not matched to a gene: 11.

This clone showed up just once. The chain is built from TRBV11-2 and TRBJ1-3; D gene uncertain. The CDR3 extends over 17 amino acids. V lost 5 bases, J lost 0 bases, and 17 bases lay in between. CDR1 is SGHAT, CDR2 FQNNGV, per germline. The CDR3 loop is CASSPPQRLSSGNTIYF. CDR3 sequence (DNA): TGTGCCAGCAGCCCCCCCCAGCGGCTAAGCTCTGGAAACACCATATATTTT.